This T cell receptor (beta chain) derives from a study of cytomegalovirus exposure and HLA in healthy donors. On the study more broadly: The 110 or so validation repertoires were produced on the same platform as the approximately 620 repertoires of the first cohort. This was reported in a later analysis.

Study observations and caveats: TCR beta chains numbering 150 to 200 were designated cytomegalovirus-associated.

Comments on this clone: Its antigen is unknown.

The donors were members of the validation cohort comprising roughly 130 subjects, separate from the approximately 700-subject first cohort. Clones were read by immunoSEQ multiplex PCR, and TCRdb kept only the in-frame ones, dropping some. The sample includes approximately 150,000 clones, roughly 89% of them seen just once. The V and J ends lost 0 bases and 1 base respectively, with 7 bases between them. The CDR3 consists of 14 residues. Per germline, CDR1 SGDLS and CDR2 YYNGEE. The specimen sequenced was PBMCs. The sequence was collected from a young man in good health and CMV-seropositive. The chain uses TRBV9 and TRBJ1-1; D gene unclear. This CDR3 is CASSVDGWNTEAFF. The DNA for the CDR3 is TGTGCCAGCAGCGTAGACGGGTGGAACACTGAAGCTTTCTTT.